Sequencing of this TCR beta chain was carried out in a study of shared clonotypes between healthy human individuals. From CD4+ cells came CD45RA+ naive and CD45RA-negative memory subsets. Germline V lookup: CDR1 MDHEN, CDR2 SYDVKM. This CDR3 comprises 15 residues. V was trimmed by 7 bases and J by 1 base, leaving 17 bases between them. The table came from immunoSEQ multiplex PCR; TCRdb's copy has only in-frame clones and leaves some out. The repertoire consists of about 2.4 million clones, with 93% occurring once and the leading ten covering 0.36%. The sequencing sample was made of naive CD4+ T cells from PBMCs. The subset is: CD45RA+ positively selected. The TCR originated in a man younger than 30 in good health. Some clones in this sample may be carry-over from other donors' samples. The chain couples TRBV28 to TRBJ2-7; D is uncertain. For the CDR3, the DNA is TGTGCCAGCACCACCTCCTGGCAGGCTTCCTACGAGCAGTACTTC. As protein: CASTTSWQASYEQYF.